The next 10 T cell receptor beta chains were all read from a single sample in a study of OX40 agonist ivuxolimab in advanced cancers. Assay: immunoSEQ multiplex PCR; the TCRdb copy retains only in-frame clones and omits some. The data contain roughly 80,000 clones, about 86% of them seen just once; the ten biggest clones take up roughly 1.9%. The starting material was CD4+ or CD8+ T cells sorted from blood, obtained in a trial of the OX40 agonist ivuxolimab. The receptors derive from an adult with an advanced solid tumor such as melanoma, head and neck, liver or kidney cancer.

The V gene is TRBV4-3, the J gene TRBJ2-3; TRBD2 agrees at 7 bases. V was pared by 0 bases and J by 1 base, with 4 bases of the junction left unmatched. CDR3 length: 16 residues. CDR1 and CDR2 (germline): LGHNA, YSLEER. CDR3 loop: CASSQEHLAGTDTQYF. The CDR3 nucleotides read TGCGCCAGCAGCCAAGAACATCTAGCGGGCACAGATACGCAGTATTTT.

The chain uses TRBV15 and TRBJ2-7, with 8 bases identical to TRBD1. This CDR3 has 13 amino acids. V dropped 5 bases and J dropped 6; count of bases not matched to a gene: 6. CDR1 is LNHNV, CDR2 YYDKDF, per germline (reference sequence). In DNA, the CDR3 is TGTGCCACCAGCCGCCAGGGGGCAGGCGAGCAGTACTTC. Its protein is CATSRQGAGEQYF.

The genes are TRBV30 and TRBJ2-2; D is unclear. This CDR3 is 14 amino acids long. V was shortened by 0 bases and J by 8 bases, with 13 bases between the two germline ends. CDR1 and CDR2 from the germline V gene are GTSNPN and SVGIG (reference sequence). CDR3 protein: CAWSVFQKSGELFF. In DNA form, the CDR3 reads TGTGCCTGGAGTGTATTTCAGAAATCGGGGGAGCTGTTTTTT.

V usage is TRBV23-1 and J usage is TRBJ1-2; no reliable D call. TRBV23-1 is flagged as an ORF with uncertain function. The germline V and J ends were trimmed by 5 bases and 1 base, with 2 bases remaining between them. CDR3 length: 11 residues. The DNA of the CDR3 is TGCGCCAGCAGTATTAACTATGGCTACACCTTC. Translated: CASSINYGYTF.

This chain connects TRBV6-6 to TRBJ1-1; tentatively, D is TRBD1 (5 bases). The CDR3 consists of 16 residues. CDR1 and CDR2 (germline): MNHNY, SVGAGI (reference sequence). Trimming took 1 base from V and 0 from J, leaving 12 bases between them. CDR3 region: CASSYWRGEVNTEAFF. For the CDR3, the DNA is TGTGCCAGCAGTTACTGGCGGGGCGAGGTGAACACTGAAGCTTTCTTT.

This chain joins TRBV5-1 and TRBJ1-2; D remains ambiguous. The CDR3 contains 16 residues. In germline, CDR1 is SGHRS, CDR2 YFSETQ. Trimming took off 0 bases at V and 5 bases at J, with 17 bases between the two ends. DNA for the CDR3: TGCGCCAGCAGCTTGGATTCGAGAACATCCATTTATGGCTACACCTTC. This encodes CASSLDSRTSIYGYTF. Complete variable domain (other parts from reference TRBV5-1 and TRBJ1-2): KAGVTQTPRYLIKTRGQQVTLSCSPISGHRSVSWYQQTPGQGLQFLFEYFSETQRNKGNFPGRFSGRQFSNSRSEMNVSTLELGDSALYLCASSLDSRTSIYGYTFGSGTRLTVV.

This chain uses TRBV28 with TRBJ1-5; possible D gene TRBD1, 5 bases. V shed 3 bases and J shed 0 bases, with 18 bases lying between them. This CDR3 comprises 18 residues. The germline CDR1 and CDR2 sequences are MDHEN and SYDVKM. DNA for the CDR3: TGTGCCAGCAGTTTTTACACTTCAGGGCCATATAGCAATCAGCCCCAGCATTTT. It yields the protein CASSFYTSGPYSNQPQHF.

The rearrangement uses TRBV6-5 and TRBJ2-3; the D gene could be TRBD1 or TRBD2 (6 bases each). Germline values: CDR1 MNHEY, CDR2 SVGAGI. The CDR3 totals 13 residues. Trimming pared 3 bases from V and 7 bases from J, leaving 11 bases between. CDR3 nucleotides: TGTGCCAGCAGTTATTGGGGGGCAAATACGCAGTATTTT. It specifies CASSYWGANTQYF.

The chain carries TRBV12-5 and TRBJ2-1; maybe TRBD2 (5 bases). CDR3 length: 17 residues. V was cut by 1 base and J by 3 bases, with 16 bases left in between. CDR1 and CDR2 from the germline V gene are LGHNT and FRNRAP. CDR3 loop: CASGLAKADRDYNEQFF. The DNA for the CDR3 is TGTGCTAGTGGTTTGGCAAAAGCGGACCGGGACTACAATGAGCAGTTCTTC. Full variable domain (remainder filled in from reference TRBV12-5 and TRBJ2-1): DARVTQTPRHKVTEMGQEVTMRCQPILGHNTVFWYRQTMMQGLELLAYFRNRAPLDDSGMPKDRFSAEMPDATLATLKIQPSEPRDSAVYFCASGLAKADRDYNEQFFGPGTRLTVL.

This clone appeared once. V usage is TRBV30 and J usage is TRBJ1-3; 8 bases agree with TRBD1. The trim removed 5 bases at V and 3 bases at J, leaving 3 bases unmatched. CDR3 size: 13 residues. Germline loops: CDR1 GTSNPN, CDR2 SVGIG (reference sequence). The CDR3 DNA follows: TGTGCCTGGGCAGGGGGCTATGGAAACACCATATATTTT. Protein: CAWAGGYGNTIYF.